The 4 T cell receptor beta chains in this list originate from one sample, sequenced in a study of blood T cell repertoires in COVID-19. Method: immunoSEQ multiplex PCR; TCRdb's copy keeps in-frame clones and lacks some. Counted here are tens of thousands of clones, approximately 85% occurring once; the ten biggest clones make up roughly 4%. The specimen sequenced was peripheral blood. The source is a man aged 50 or older with active COVID-19.

This chain uses TRBV30 with TRBJ2-1; weak D call: TRBD1 (5 bases). Germline loops: CDR1 GTSNPN, CDR2 SVGIG (reference sequence). The germline V and J ends were trimmed by 1 base and 1 base, with 14 bases remaining between them. The CDR3 is 16 amino acids. CDR3 loop: CAWSEGAHPSYNEQFF. CDR3 bases: TGTGCCTGGAGTGAAGGGGCACACCCTTCCTACAATGAGCAGTTCTTC.

This chain connects TRBV6-1 to TRBJ1-1; D possibly corresponds to TRBD1 (6 bases). The germline V gene encodes CDR1 MNHNS and CDR2 SASEGT. The CDR3 sequence is 16 residues long. Trimming shortened V by 1 base and J by 5 bases, and 17 bases separated the two germline ends. CDR3 region: CASSEEGRGGRTEAFF. CDR3 DNA sequence: TGTGCCAGCAGTGAAGAGGGAAGGGGGGGACGGACTGAAGCTTTCTTT.

This sequence joins TRBV25-1 and TRBJ2-3, with a possible D match to TRBD1 (6 bases). Germline V lookup: CDR1 MGHDK, CDR2 SYGVNS. Deletions cut 11 bases from V and 2 bases from J, with 17 bases between. The CDR3 length is 14 residues. The CDR3 sequence is CAALDSSLTDTQYF. For the CDR3, the DNA is TGTGCCGCCCTGGACAGTTCACTCACAGATACGCAGTATTTT.

V is TRBV3-1 (or the pseudogene TRBV3-2) and J is TRBJ2-7; D gene ambiguous. V was cut by 0 bases and J by 6 bases, with 9 bases left in between. This CDR3 has 13 amino acids. Germline assignment: CDR1 LGHDT and CDR2 YNNKEL (reference sequence). In DNA form, the CDR3 reads TGTGCCAGCAGCCAAGACTTTGCGGCCGAGCAGTACTTC. Translation gives CASSQDFAAEQYF.